This T cell receptor (beta chain) is drawn from a study of cytomegalovirus exposure and HLA in healthy donors. Study information: The platform used for the 120 validation repertoires matched that of the approximately 670 first-cohort repertoires, a later analysis reported. Study-level results: The study found most TCR sequences rare, yet found some public TCRs in many donors. Subsequent analysis found a tendency for first-cohort TCR clusters to co-occur within the 90 to 150 validation repertoires.

The donors were in the roughly 120-subject validation cohort, distinct from the 666-subject first cohort. As regards this clone: Antigen unknown.

Here immunoSEQ multiplex PCR was the method, and the copy in TCRdb shows in-frame clones only, minus some. The sample comprises 95,000 to 150,000 clones, around 90% of which are singletons, and under 2% rests with the top ten. The CDR3 has 18 amino acids. Losses at the gene ends were 0 bases for V and 7 bases for J; bases not matched to a gene: 13. Per germline, CDR1 SGDLS and CDR2 YYNGEE. The TCR was taken from a woman under 30 in good health and CMV-seronegative. The chain has TRBV9 and TRBJ1-6; TRBD1 matches 7 bases. The specimen was PBMCs. CDR3 sequence reads: CASSVVPGSEGGNSPLHF. The CDR3 DNA is TGTGCCAGCAGCGTAGTTCCCGGGTCCGAAGGGGGCAATTCACCCCTCCACTTT.